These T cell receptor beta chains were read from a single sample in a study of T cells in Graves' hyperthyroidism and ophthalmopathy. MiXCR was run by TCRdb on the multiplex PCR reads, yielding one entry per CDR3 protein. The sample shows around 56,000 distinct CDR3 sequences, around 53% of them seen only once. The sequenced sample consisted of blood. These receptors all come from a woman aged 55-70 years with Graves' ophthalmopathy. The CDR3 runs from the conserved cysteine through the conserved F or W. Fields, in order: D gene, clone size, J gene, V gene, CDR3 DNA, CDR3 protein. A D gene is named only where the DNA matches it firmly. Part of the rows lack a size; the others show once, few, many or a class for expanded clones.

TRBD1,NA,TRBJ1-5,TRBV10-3,TGTGCTATCAGTTACGGGACAGGGAAACAGCCCCAGCATTTT,CAISYGTGKQPQHF
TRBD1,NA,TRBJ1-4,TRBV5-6,TGTGCCAGCAGCCCGGGTCGGACAGGGGGCGAAAAACTGTTTTTT,CASSPGRTGGEKLFF
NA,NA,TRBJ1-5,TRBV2,TGTGCCAGCAGCGCGGACCTTAATAGCAATCAGCCCCAGCATTTT,CASSADLNSNQPQHF
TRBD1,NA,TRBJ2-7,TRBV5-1,TGCGCCAGCAGGCAGGGGGCGAGGACCGGGGAGCTGTACTTC,CASRQGARTGELYF
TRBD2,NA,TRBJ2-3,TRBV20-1,TGCAGTGCTAGTAGTCCAGCGGGAAACGAGCAGTATTTT,CSASSPAGNEQYF
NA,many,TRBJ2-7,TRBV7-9,TGTGCCAGCAGCCCGGAGGGGGGCAGGGTTCGGGAGCAGTACTTC,CASSPEGGRVREQYF
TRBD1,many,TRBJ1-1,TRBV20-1,TGCAGTGCGGGACAGGGGGAGTTGGCTTTCTTT,CSAGQGELAFF
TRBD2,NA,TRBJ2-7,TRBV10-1,TGCGCCAGCAAGGGGGGACTAGCGGGAGGCCGGGCCTACGAGCAGTACTTC,CASKGGLAGGRAYEQYF
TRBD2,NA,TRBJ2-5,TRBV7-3,TGTGCCAGCAGCGAAGTATCAGGGGGGACTAGCGGGAGGGTAGGCTACCAAGAGACCCAGTACTTC,CASSEVSGGTSGRVGYQETQYF
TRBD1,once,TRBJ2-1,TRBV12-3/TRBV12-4,TGTGCCAGCAGACTCGGACAGGGGGGCACAGATACGCAGTTCTTC,CASRLGQGGTDTQFF
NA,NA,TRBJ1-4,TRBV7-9,TGTGCCAGCAGCTTAGGCCACAGGATATCTGGAAAACTGTTTTTT,CASSLGHRISGKLFF
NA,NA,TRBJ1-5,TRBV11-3,TGTGCCAGCACCCTCCAGGGGCCTGAGGATCAGCCCCAGCATTTT,CASTLQGPEDQPQHF
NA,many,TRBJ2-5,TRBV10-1,TGCGCCACCCCCGATTTTTGGGCCCAGTACTTC,CATPDFWAQYF
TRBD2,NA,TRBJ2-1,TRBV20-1,TGCAGTGCTGAGGGACTAGCAGACTACAATGAGCAGTTCTTC,CSAEGLADYNEQFF
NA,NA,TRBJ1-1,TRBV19,TGTGCCAGTAGTATAGATGGGTACGGGACTGAAGCTTTCTTT,CASSIDGYGTEAFF
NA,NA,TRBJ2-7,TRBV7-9,TGTGCCAGCAGCTATGGACGGACCTCCTACGAGCAGTACTTC,CASSYGRTSYEQYF
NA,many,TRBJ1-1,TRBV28,TGTGCCAGCAGTACCCTCGCCACCCGGGACAATGCTTTCTTT,CASSTLATRDNAFF
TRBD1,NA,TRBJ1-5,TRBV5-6,TGTGTCAGCAGCCTACCTTCTGGACAGGGAAGCAATCAGCCCCAGCATTTT,CVSSLPSGQGSNQPQHF
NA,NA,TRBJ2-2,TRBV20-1,TGCAGTGCGTCGGACCGTGGGGAGCTGTTTTTT,CSASDRGELFF
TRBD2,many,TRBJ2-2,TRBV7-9,TGTGCCAGCAGCTTACCCGGTCTAGCGGTCACCGGGGAGCTGTTTTTT,CASSLPGLAVTGELFF
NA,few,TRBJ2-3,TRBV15,TGTGCCACCAGCAGAGCAAGCGGCGGAAATACGCAGTATTTT,CATSRASGGNTQYF
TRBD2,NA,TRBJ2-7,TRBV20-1,TGCAGTGCTGGACTAGCGGACTACGAGCAGTATTTC,CSAGLADYEQYF
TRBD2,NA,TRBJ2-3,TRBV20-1,TGCAGTGCTAGTTCTGCGACTAGCGGGGGGGTCTTAAACACAGATACGCAGTATTTT,CSASSATSGGVLNTDTQYF
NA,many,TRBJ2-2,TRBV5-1,TGCGCCAGCAGCAGGCCCGGGGAGCTGTTTTTT,CASSRPGELFF
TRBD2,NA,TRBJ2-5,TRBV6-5,TGTGCCAGCAGTCCACGGGGAGGGGAGACCCAGTACTTC,CASSPRGGETQYF
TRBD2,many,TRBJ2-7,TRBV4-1,TGCGCCAGCAAAGGACTAGCGGGGATTTCCTACGAGCAGTACTTC,CASKGLAGISYEQYF
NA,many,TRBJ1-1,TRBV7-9,TGTGCCAGCAGCTTAATCCCCCAGGGGCCACTGAACACTGAAGCTTTCTTT,CASSLIPQGPLNTEAFF
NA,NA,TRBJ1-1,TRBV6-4,TGTGCCAGCAGATTGGACGACGGGAACACTGAAGCCTTCTTT,CASRLDDGNTEAFF
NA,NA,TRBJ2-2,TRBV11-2,TGTGCCAGCAGCGCGACGACTACCGGGGAGCTGTTTTTT,CASSATTTGELFF
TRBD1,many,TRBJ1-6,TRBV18,TGTGCCAGCTCACCAACCGGGACAGAGGATTCACCCCTCCACTTT,CASSPTGTEDSPLHF
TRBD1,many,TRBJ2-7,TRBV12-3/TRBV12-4,TGTGCCAGCAGTCCTGGGACAGGGGGAGAGCAGTACTTC,CASSPGTGGEQYF
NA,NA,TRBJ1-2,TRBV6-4,TGTGCCAGCAGTGGGGGGGAAAAAAATGGCTACACCTTC,CASSGGEKNGYTF
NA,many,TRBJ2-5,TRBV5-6,TGTGCCAGCAGCTTGGGGCGGGATTGGCAAGAGACCCAGTACTTC,CASSLGRDWQETQYF
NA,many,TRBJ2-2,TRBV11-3,TGTGCCAGCAGCCCGGTGGGCACCGGGGAGCTGTTTTTT,CASSPVGTGELFF
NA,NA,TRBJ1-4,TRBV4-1,TGCGCCAGCAGCCGAGCCCACGGGGGCGTGAGAGAAAAACTGTTTTTT,CASSRAHGGVREKLFF
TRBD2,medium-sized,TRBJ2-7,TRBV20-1,TGCAGTGCTAGGACTAGCGGTTCCTACGAGCAGTACTTC,CSARTSGSYEQYF
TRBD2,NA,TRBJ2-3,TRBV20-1,TGCAGTGCTACCTGGACTAGCGGTGATACGCAGTATTTT,CSATWTSGDTQYF
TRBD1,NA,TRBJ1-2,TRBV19,TGTGCCAGTCGGACAGGGAACTATGGCTACACCTTC,CASRTGNYGYTF
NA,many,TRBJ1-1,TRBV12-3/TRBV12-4,TGTGCCAGCAGGTCAGGCGTCGCGGTGTTGGAAGCTTTCTTT,CASRSGVAVLEAFF
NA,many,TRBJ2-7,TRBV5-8,TGTGCCAGCAGGGGGGTTGGCGGCACTGTCGACGAGCAGTACTTC,CASRGVGGTVDEQYF
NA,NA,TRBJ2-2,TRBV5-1,TGCGCCAGCAGCTTGTGGGGGGCGAACACCGGGGAGCTGTTTTTT,CASSLWGANTGELFF
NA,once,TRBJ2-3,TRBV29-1,TGCAGCAGTGAACCTGGCAGGGTTGGGACAGATACGCAGTATTTT,CSSEPGRVGTDTQYF
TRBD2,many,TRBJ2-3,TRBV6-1,TGTGCCAGCAGTGAGTCGAGCGGGAGTGGTACAGATACGCAGTATTTT,CASSESSGSGTDTQYF
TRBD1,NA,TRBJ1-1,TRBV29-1,TGCAGCGCCTCGACAGGGAGGGCGAACACTGAAGCTTTCTTT,CSASTGRANTEAFF
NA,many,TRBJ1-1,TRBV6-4,TGTGCCAGCAGGGCAGGCGCAATGAACACTGAAGCTTTCTTT,CASRAGAMNTEAFF
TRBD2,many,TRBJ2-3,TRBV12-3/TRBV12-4,TGTGCCAGCAGTTTAGTCGGCGGGAGGGCTAGCACAGATACGCAGTATTTT,CASSLVGGRASTDTQYF
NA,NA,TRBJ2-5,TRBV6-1,TGTGCCAGCGGGACCCAGTACTTC,CASGTQYF
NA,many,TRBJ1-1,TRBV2,TGTGCCAGCAGCGAGACCGGGACCTCAGGAGTCACTGAAGCTTTCTTT,CASSETGTSGVTEAFF
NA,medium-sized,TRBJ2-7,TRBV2,TGTGCCAGCACCGGGACTCGCTACGAGCAGTACTTC,CASTGTRYEQYF
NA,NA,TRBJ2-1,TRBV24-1,TGTGCCACCAGTGATTGGGGTAGCGGAAGATACAATGAGCAGTTCTTC,CATSDWGSGRYNEQFF
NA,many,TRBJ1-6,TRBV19,TGTGCCAGTAATATGCCGGGACCGGGTTCACCCCTCCACTTT,CASNMPGPGSPLHF
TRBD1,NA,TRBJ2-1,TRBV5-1,TGCGCCAGCAGCCCAACGACAGGGAATGAGCAGTTCTTC,CASSPTTGNEQFF
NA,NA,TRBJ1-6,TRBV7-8,TGTGCCAGCAGCCCCCGCGGACGCCAGAGCTCCTCTAATTCACCCCTCCACTTT,CASSPRGRQSSSNSPLHF
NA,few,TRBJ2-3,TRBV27,TGTGCCAGCAGTTTATGGCTCGGGAATCCAGATACGCAGTATTTT,CASSLWLGNPDTQYF
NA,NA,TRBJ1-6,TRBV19,TGTGCCAGTAGTACCCGGGACATTAGAGCCCTCCACTTT,CASSTRDIRALHF